The sequence of this T cell receptor (beta chain) was determined in a study of cytomegalovirus exposure and HLA in healthy donors. Study results and limitations: Specificity for CMV antigens was confirmed in vitro for a few of the CMV-associated chains. Cytomegalovirus association was assigned to more than 150 TCR beta chains. The study found most TCR sequences rare, yet found some public TCRs in many donors.

Separate from the roughly 710-subject first cohort, the roughly 120-subject validation cohort was the one that the donors belonged to. This clone was observed a handful of times. Its antigen is unidentified. The method was immunoSEQ multiplex PCR; TCRdb's version includes in-frame clones alone and lacks a portion of them. Of 220,000 or so clones listed, about nine tenths are singletons. This CDR3 comprises 13 residues. CDR1 is SGDLS and CDR2 is YYNGEE in the germline V gene. Trimming took off 7 bases at V and 3 bases at J, with 13 bases between the two ends. The TCR originated in a woman aged 18-29 years in good health and CMV-seropositive. The chain combines TRBV9 with TRBJ1-2; D is undetermined. Sequenced material: PBMCs. The CDR3 is CASSRATHYGYTF. CDR3 bases: TGTGCCAGCTCAAGAGCCACCCACTATGGCTACACCTTC.